The 31 T cell receptor beta chains reported below all come from one sample, sequenced in a study of Ad26.COV2.S vaccination and SARS-CoV-2 variants. The table came from immunoSEQ multiplex PCR; TCRdb's copy has only in-frame clones and leaves some out. The sample shows a few hundred thousand clones, around nine tenths of them seen only once. Described treatment: some 20 received Ad26.COV2.S at low or high dose, single or two shots; several received placebo; per-sample allocation not given. Specimens were obtained on day 63 following the first vaccine or placebo injection. Sequenced here: peripheral blood, sampled in a trial of Ad26.COV2.S vaccine versus placebo. These receptors all come from a person between 18 and 65 years old who received the Ad26.COV2.S COVID-19 vaccine or a placebo.

The chain employs TRBV3-1 (or the pseudogene TRBV3-2) and TRBJ1-1; 12 bases map to TRBD1. The CDR3 loop spans 15 amino acids. Germline loops: CDR1 LGHDT, CDR2 YNNKEL (reference sequence). With 4 bases clipped from V and 6 bases from J, the junction kept 6 bases outside the gene matches. The CDR3 DNA reads TGTGCCAGCAGCCTCCCGGGACAGGGGGCTCCTGAAGCTTTCTTT. As protein: CASSLPGQGAPEAFF.

The chain uses TRBV7-9 and TRBJ2-7; no clear D gene. Between the trimmed V and J ends, which lost 1 base and 0 bases, there was a span of 7 bases. Germline CDR1 reads SEHNR; CDR2 reads FQNEAQ (reference sequence). This CDR3 comprises 14 residues. CDR3 amino acids: CASSLDPNSYEQYF. The CDR3 region has the DNA TGTGCCAGCAGCTTAGATCCGAACTCCTACGAGCAGTACTTC.

This clone was counted only a few times. For the CDR3, the DNA is TGTGCCAGCAGTGAAGAGGGGCACACTGAAGCTTTCTTT. Its translation is CASSEEGHTEAFF. V and J are TRBV6-1 and TRBJ1-1; tentative D call: TRBD1 (5 bases). CDR1 is MNHNS and CDR2 is SASEGT in the germline V gene. V was clipped by 1 base and J by 3 bases, with 6 bases between them. There are 13 residues in the CDR3.

The V and J genes are TRBV7-9 and TRBJ2-3, with D perhaps TRBD1 (6 bases). The ends were cut back, 5 bases at V and 6 bases at J, with 24 bases in the middle. Germline CDR1 SEHNR, CDR2 FQNEAQ (reference sequence). The CDR3 runs 17 residues. For the CDR3, the DNA is TGTGCCAGCAGCCCTTCCCACAGGGACGGTCGTCGTGATACGCAGTATTTT. This encodes CASSPSHRDGRRDTQYF.

The genes are TRBV10-3 and TRBJ1-4, with D unresolved. The CDR3 extends over 13 amino acids. The V end was cut by 6 bases, the J end by 7 bases, with 12 bases between. CDR1 and CDR2 (germline): ENHRY, SYGVKD. CDR3 DNA sequence: TGTGCCATCAGGGGAGTGACGGGTGAAAAACTGTTTTTT. It translates to CAIRGVTGEKLFF.

V is TRBV7-3 and J is TRBJ2-5; D unresolved. The V end lost 3 bases, the J end lost 5 bases, and 10 bases lay between the germline ends. The CDR3 is 13 amino acids. Germline lookup yields CDR1 SGHTA and CDR2 FQGTGA. The CDR3 region has the DNA TGTGCCAGCAGCTTGGGGTCCTCGGAGACCCAGTACTTC. This gives the protein CASSLGSSETQYF.

This chain joins TRBV30 and TRBJ2-5, with D perhaps TRBD1 (5 bases). Germline V gives CDR1 GTSNPN, CDR2 SVGIG (reference sequence). This CDR3 is built from 15 residues. The V end was cut by 4 bases, the J end by 5 bases, with 20 bases between. CDR3 DNA: TGTGCCTGGATGGCAGGGTCTCTGGCCCCGGAGACCCAGTACTTC. This translates into CAWMAGSLAPETQYF.

The chain uses TRBV5-8 and TRBJ2-1; D is unresolved. The CDR3 runs 15 residues. The germline V gene encodes CDR1 SGHTS and CDR2 YDEGEE. V lost 0 bases and J 0 bases, leaving 7 bases between the germline ends. CDR3 loop: CASSLGLSSYNEQFF. Here the CDR3 DNA reads TGTGCCAGCAGCTTGGGCCTGAGCTCCTACAATGAGCAGTTCTTC.

This clone was detected once. The chain employs TRBV19 and TRBJ2-1, with 7 bases fitting TRBD1. This CDR3 region has 16 residues. The junction had 9 bases not matched to a gene; V was cut back by 7 bases and J by 0 bases. The germline gives CDR1 LNHDA, CDR2 SQIVND (reference sequence). CDR3 DNA sequence: TGTGCCAGTACAAAGAGGACAGGCAGCTCCTACAATGAGCAGTTCTTC. Amino acids: CASTKRTGSSYNEQFF.

The V call is TRBV10-3, the J call TRBJ2-3, with TRBD2 identical over 10 bases. Germline V gene sequence: CDR1 ENHRY, CDR2 SYGVKD. Losses at the gene ends were 7 bases for V and 0 bases for J; bases not matched to a gene: 4. The CDR3 sequence is 15 residues long. DNA of the CDR3: TGTGCCATCAACGTAGCGGGAGGAAGCACAGATACGCAGTATTTT. It specifies CAINVAGGSTDTQYF.

The V and J genes are TRBV4-1 and TRBJ1-5; tentatively, D is TRBD1 (6 bases). The germline V gene has CDR1 MGHRA and CDR2 YSYEKL. Trimming pared 4 bases from V and 3 bases from J, leaving 10 bases between. This CDR3 comprises 14 residues. The CDR3 sequence is CASSRGQNNQPQHF. The CDR3 DNA sequence: TGCGCCAGCAGCCGTGGACAGAACAATCAGCCCCAGCATTTT.

This chain joins TRBV6-6 and TRBJ1-1, with 7 nucleotides matching TRBD1. V lost 6 bases to trimming and J lost 3 bases; unmatched junction nucleotides: 4. The CDR3 loop spans 13 amino acids. Germline V lookup: CDR1 MNHNY, CDR2 SVGAGI (reference sequence). The CDR3 coding sequence is TGTGCCAGCAGCCAGGGGGACTACACTGAAGCTTTCTTT. Protein sequence: CASSQGDYTEAFF.

The genes are TRBV18 and TRBJ2-2; D is uncertain. Trimming cost V 1 base and J 2 bases, with 5 bases left between them. The germline V gene encodes CDR1 KGHSH and CDR2 LQKENI. This CDR3 region has 14 residues. For the CDR3, the DNA is TGTGCCAGCTCACCACTCTTTAACACCGGGGAGCTGTTTTTT. Amino acid sequence: CASSPLFNTGELFF.

V usage is TRBV9 and J usage is TRBJ1-1; 7 bases align to TRBD1. CDR3 length equals 16 residues. V was clipped by 4 bases and J by 6 bases; unmatched bases: 15. From germline, CDR1 is SGDLS and CDR2 YYNGEE. DNA for the CDR3: TGTGCCAGCAGCCCGGGGGGGACAGATGGGAAGGCTGAAGCTTTCTTT. Translated, it gives CASSPGGTDGKAEAFF. The whole variable domain, filled in from reference TRBV9 and TRBJ1-1, reads DSGVTQTPKHLITATGQRVTLRCSPRSGDLSVYWYQQSLDQGLQFLIQYYNGEERAKGNILERFSAQQFPDLHSELNLSSLELGDSALYFCASSPGGTDGKAEAFFGQGTRLTVV.

The chain has TRBV29-1 and TRBJ2-2; weak D call: TRBD2 (6 bases). CDR1 SQVTM and CDR2 ANQGSEA come from the germline V gene. This CDR3 has 14 residues. Trimming took off 7 bases at V and 6 bases at J, with 18 bases between the two ends. CDR3 sequence reads: CSAKGAGWSGELFF. The CDR3 DNA sequence: TGCAGCGCTAAAGGGGCGGGGTGGTCCGGGGAGCTGTTTTTT.

This chain uses TRBV19 with TRBJ1-2; TRBD1 is a possible D gene (5 bases). V was trimmed by 5 bases and J by 4 bases, leaving 11 bases between them. The CDR3 runs to 13 residues. In germline, CDR1 is LNHDA, CDR2 SQIVND (reference sequence). The CDR3 region is CASSPGATYGYTF. The CDR3 nucleotides read TGTGCCAGTAGTCCCGGGGCGACCTATGGCTACACCTTC.

The gene calls are TRBV5-1 and TRBJ2-3, with D possibly TRBD1 on 7 matching bases. V lost 4 bases and J lost 6, with 18 bases in between. Germline loops: CDR1 SGHRS, CDR2 YFSETQ. The CDR3 is 15 amino acids. The CDR3 coding sequence is TGCGCCAGCAGCCTAGGGGGCGGGACGTGGGATACGCAGTATTTT. Translation: CASSLGGGTWDTQYF.

J is TRBJ1-1 and V is TRBV3-1 (or the pseudogene TRBV3-2), with D perhaps matching TRBD1 (5 bases). V dropped 2 bases and J dropped 6 bases, with 10 bases sitting between them. This CDR3 has 13 amino acids. Germline loops: CDR1 LGHDT, CDR2 YNNKEL (reference sequence). In nucleotides, the CDR3 is TGTGCCAGCAGCCAACCGCAGGGAGCTGAAGCTTTCTTT. Its translation is CASSQPQGAEAFF.

The V gene is TRBV4-1, the J gene TRBJ2-1; 8 bases align to TRBD2. V gave up 6 bases and J gave up 6 bases; unmatched junction bases: 10. This CDR3 has 15 amino acids. Germline V gives CDR1 MGHRA, CDR2 YSYEKL. The CDR3, as DNA: TGCGCCAGCAGGGAATCAAGCGGGGGACTCAATGAGCAGTTCTTC. Protein sequence: CASRESSGGLNEQFF.

This clone has more than one count but fewer than ten. V gene TRBV7-9 combines with J gene TRBJ1-1; D is perhaps TRBD1 (6 bases). V was cut by 6 bases and J by 2 bases, with 13 bases left in between. The CDR3 runs 14 residues. In germline, CDR1 is SEHNR, CDR2 FQNEAQ (reference sequence). The CDR3 bases are TGTGCCAGCAGTACTACAGGGCCCAACACTGAAGCTTTCTTT. It codes for CASSTTGPNTEAFF. Complete variable domain (other parts from reference TRBV7-9 and TRBJ1-1): DTGVSQNPRHKITKRGQNVTFRCDPISEHNRLYWYRQTLGQGPEFLTYFQNEAQLEKSRLLSDRFSAERPKGSFSTLEIQRTEQGDSAMYLCASSTTGPNTEAFFGQGTRLTVV.

This clone was picked up one time. The V and J genes are TRBV11-1 and TRBJ2-2; D gene ambiguous. Trimming took off 5 bases at V and 3 bases at J, with 4 bases between the two ends. CDR3 length: 12 amino acids. CDR1 is SGHAT, CDR2 FQDESV, per germline (reference sequence). The CDR3 sequence: CASSPDTGELFF. As DNA, the CDR3 is TGTGCCAGCAGCCCCGACACCGGGGAGCTGTTTTTT.

This CDR3 reads CASSLASGGIYEQYF. The CDR3 DNA reads as TGCGCCAGCAGCTTGGCCTCAGGGGGCATCTACGAGCAGTACTTC. This sequence joins TRBV5-1 and TRBJ2-7; TRBD1 matches at 8 bases. The CDR3 spans 15 residues. Germline CDR1 and CDR2: SGHRS and YFSETQ. J was trimmed by 3 bases and V by 0 bases; bases with no gene match: 5.

The genes are TRBV12-1 and TRBJ2-3; TRBD2 was called by the table and not checked on the DNA. TRBV12-1 constitutes a pseudogene. The CDR3 extends over 20 amino acids. CDR3 DNA sequence: TGTGCCAGCAGCTTTGTTTCGGTAGCGGGAGTCACATCCGGCACAGATACGCAGTATTTT. Its translation: CASSFVSVAGVTSGTDTQYF.

The rearrangement uses TRBV29-1 and TRBJ2-1; 9 bases are a match to TRBD2. Per the germline V gene, CDR1 is SQVTM and CDR2 is ANQGSEA. The trim removed 4 bases at V and 3 bases at J, leaving 7 bases unmatched. CDR3 length: 15 amino acids. The CDR3 coding sequence is TGCAGCGTTGTCCCAGCGGGGGGAATCTACAATGAGCAGTTCTTC. Its translation is CSVVPAGGIYNEQFF.

The chain combines TRBV4-2 with TRBJ2-2; no definite D call. Trimming removed 5 bases at V and 3 bases at J, with 16 bases between. Germline CDR1 is LGHNA and CDR2 is YNFKEQ. This CDR3 has 16 amino acids. The CDR3 nucleotides are TGTGCCAGCAGCTCCGGCCAAGGCGCGTACACCGGGGAGCTGTTTTTT. Its translation is CASSSGQGAYTGELFF.

This clone was seen just once. The chain carries TRBV19 and TRBJ1-2, with TRBD1 identical over 10 bases. This CDR3 contains 15 residues. Germline lookup yields CDR1 LNHDA and CDR2 SQIVND (reference sequence). V shed 7 bases and J 7 bases; nucleotides not matched to a gene: 12. The CDR3 loop reads CASTTPGQGLSGYTF. In DNA, the CDR3 is TGTGCCAGTACCACTCCGGGACAGGGGTTATCTGGCTACACCTTC.

This chain links TRBV6-2 or TRBV6-3 with TRBJ2-6, with D unclear. Germline V lookup: CDR1 MNHEY, CDR2 SVGEGT. The CDR3 has 15 residues. The V end was cut by 2 bases, the J end by 0 bases, with 5 bases between. The CDR3 reads CASSYQPSGANVLTF. Written as DNA, the CDR3 is TGTGCCAGCAGTTACCAGCCCTCTGGGGCCAACGTCCTGACTTTC.

The chain couples TRBV5-4 to TRBJ1-2, with TRBD1 identical over 7 bases. Trimming took 4 bases from V and 3 from J; bases not matched to a gene: 3. This CDR3 is built from 13 residues. Germline V gene data show CDR1 as SGHNT and CDR2 as YYREEE (reference sequence). The CDR3 loop reads CASSRGTDYGYTF. The DNA of the CDR3 is TGTGCCAGCAGCCGAGGGACAGACTATGGCTACACCTTC.

V gene TRBV24-1 combines with J gene TRBJ2-1; 8 nucleotides match TRBD2. V was pared by 1 base and J by 10 bases, with 2 bases of the junction left unmatched. This CDR3 has 13 residues. The germline CDR1 and CDR2 sequences are KGHDR and SFDVKD. CDR3 in amino acids: CATSDLIAGEQFF. The CDR3 DNA sequence: TGTGCCACCAGTGATTTAATAGCGGGGGAGCAGTTCTTC.

For this clone: Other DNA sequences in the sample encode the same CDR3. This chain uses TRBV9 with TRBJ2-1; D possibly corresponds to TRBD1 (5 bases). The germline gives CDR1 SGDLS, CDR2 YYNGEE. V lost 0 bases and J lost 4, with 5 bases in between. This CDR3 is built from 13 residues. In DNA, the CDR3 is TGTGCCAGCAGCGTAGCAGGGTACAATGAGCAGTTCTTC. Amino acids: CASSVAGYNEQFF.

In its sample, this clone is medium-sized. The chain employs TRBV6-2 or TRBV6-3 and TRBJ1-5, with D perhaps matching TRBD1 (5 bases). Trimming removed 4 bases at V and 6 bases at J, with 10 bases between. Germline values: CDR1 MNHEY, CDR2 SVGEGT. The CDR3 covers 13 residues. The chain's CDR3 is CASSSWRGQPQHF. CDR3 sequence (DNA): TGTGCCAGCAGTTCCTGGAGGGGTCAGCCCCAGCATTTT.